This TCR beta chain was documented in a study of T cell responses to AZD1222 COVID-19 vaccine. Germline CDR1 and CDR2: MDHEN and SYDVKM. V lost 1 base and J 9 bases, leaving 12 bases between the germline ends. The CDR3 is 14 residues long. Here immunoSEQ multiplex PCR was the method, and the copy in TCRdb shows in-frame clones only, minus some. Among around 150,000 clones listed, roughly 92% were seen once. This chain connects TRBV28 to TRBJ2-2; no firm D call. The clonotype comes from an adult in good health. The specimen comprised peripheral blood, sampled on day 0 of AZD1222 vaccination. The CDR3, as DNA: TGTGCCAGCAGTTTATCCGGCCCCCACCGGGAGCTGTTTTTT. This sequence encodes CASSLSGPHRELFF.